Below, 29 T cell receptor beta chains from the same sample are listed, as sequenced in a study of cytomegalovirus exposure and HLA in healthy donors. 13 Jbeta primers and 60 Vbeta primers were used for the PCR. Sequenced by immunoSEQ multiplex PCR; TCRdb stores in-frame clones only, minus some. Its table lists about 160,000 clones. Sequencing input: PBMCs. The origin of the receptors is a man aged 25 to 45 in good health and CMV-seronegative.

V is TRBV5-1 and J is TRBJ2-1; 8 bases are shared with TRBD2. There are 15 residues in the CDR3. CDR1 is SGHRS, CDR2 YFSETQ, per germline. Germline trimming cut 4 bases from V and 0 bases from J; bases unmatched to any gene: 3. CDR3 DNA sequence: TGCGCCAGCAGCCCAGGGACTAGCTCCTACAATGAGCAGTTCTTC. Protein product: CASSPGTSSYNEQFF.

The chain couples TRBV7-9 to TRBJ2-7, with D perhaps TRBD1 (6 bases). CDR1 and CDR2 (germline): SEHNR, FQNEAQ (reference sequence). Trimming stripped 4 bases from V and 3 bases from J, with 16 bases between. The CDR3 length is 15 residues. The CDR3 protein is CASSSQGSLDYEQYF. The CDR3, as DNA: TGTGCCAGCAGCTCTCAGGGGTCTCTCGACTACGAGCAGTACTTC.

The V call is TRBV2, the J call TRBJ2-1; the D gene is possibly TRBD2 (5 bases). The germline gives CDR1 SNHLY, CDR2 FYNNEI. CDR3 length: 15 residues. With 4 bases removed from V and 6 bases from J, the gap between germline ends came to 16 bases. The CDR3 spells CASSGVDSGVNEQFF. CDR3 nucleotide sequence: TGTGCCAGCAGTGGAGTGGACTCCGGAGTCAATGAGCAGTTCTTC.

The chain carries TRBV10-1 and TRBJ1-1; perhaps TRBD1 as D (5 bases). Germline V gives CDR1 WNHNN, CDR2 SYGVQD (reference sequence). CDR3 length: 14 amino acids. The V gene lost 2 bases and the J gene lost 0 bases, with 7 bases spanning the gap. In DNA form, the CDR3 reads TGCGCCAGCAGTGAGGACAGCTTGAACACTGAAGCTTTCTTT. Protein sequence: CASSEDSLNTEAFF.

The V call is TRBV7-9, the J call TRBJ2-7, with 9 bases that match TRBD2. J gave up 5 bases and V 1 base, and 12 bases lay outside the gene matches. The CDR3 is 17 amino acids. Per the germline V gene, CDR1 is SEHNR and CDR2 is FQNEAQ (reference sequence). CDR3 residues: CASSLVGLAGIADEQYF. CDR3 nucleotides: TGTGCCAGCAGCTTAGTCGGCCTAGCGGGAATCGCGGACGAGCAGTACTTC.

CDR3 nucleotide sequence: TGCGCCAGCAGGGGGATCAAAGGACAGGGTCACTACAATGAGCAGTTCTTC. This sequence encodes CASRGIKGQGHYNEQFF. The gene calls are TRBV5-1 and TRBJ2-1; 8 nucleotides line up with TRBD1. Germline assignment: CDR1 SGHRS and CDR2 YFSETQ. The CDR3 extends over 17 amino acids. Trimming cost V 5 bases and J 3 bases; bases outside gene matches: 13.

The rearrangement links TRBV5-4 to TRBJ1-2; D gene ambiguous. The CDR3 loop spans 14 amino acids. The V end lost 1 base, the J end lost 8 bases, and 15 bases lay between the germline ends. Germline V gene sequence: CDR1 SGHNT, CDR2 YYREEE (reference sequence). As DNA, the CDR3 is TGTGCCAGCAGCTTGTCCCTTGGCCCTAGAGGCTACACCTTC. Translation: CASSLSLGPRGYTF.

The DNA for the CDR3 is TGTGCCAGCTCACCAGACCACCGGGACAGGGTTGGCTACACCTTC. Translating gives CASSPDHRDRVGYTF. V and J are TRBV18 and TRBJ1-2; 9 bases match TRBD1. Germline values: CDR1 KGHSH, CDR2 LQKENI. Trimming removed 2 bases from V and 7 bases from J; junction bases left unmatched: 8. This CDR3 has 15 amino acids.

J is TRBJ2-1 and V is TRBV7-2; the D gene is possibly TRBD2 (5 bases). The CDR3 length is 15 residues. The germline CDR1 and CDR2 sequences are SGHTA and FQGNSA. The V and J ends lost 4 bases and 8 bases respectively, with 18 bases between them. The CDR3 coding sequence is TGTGCCAGCAGCTCCTCCCCGCTGGGAGCCTATGAGCAGTTCTTC. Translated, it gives CASSSSPLGAYEQFF. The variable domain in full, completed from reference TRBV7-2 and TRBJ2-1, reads GAGVSQSPSNKVTEKGKDVELRCDPISGHTALYWYRQSLGQGLEFLIYFQGNSAPDKSGLPSDRFSAERTGGSVSTLTIQRTQQEDSAVYLCASSSSPLGAYEQFFGPGTRLTVL.

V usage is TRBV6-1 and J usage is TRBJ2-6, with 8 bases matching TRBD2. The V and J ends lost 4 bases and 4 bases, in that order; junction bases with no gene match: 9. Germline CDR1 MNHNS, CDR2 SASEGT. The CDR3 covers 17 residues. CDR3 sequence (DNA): TGTGCCAGCAGTGTCCGGGGGGGGGTGTTCGGGGCCAACGTCCTGACTTTC. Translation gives CASSVRGGVFGANVLTF.

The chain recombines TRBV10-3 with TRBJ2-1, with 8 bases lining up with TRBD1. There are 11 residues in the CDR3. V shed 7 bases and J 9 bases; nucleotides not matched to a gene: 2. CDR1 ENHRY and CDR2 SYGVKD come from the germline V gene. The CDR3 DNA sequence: TGTGCCATCACGGGGACAGGTGAGCAGTTCTTC. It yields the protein CAITGTGEQFF.

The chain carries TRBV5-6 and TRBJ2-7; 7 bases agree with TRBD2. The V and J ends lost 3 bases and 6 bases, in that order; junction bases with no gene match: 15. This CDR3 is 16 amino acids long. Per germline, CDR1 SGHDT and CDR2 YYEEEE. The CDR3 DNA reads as TGTGCCAGCAGCTGGGGGGTAGCGGGCCCCGCCTTCGAGCAGTACTTC. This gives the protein CASSWGVAGPAFEQYF.

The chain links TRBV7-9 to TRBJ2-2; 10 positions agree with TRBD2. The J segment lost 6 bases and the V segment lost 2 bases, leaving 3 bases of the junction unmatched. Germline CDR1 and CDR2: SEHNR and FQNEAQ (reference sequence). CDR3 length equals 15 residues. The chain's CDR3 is CASSLPAGGPGELFF. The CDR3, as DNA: TGTGCCAGCAGCTTACCAGCGGGAGGGCCCGGGGAGCTGTTTTTT.

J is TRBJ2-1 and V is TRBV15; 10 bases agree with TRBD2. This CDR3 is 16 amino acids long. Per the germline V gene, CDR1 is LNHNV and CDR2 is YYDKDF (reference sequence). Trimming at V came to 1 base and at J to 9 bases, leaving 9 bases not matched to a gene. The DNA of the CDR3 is TGTGCCACCAGCAGAGCAGGAGCGGGAGGGCCCCCTGAGCAGTTCTTC. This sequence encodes CATSRAGAGGPPEQFF.

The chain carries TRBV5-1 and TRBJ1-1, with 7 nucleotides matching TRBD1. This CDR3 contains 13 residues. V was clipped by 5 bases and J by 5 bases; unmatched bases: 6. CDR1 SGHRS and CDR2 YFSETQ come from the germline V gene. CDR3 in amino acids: CASSQDRETEAFF. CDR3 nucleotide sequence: TGCGCCAGCAGTCAAGACAGGGAAACTGAAGCTTTCTTT.

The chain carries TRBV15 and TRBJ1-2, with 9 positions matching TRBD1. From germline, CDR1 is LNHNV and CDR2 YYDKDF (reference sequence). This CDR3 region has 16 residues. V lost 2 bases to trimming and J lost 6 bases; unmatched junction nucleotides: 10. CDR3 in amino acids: CATSRKNLGTGNGYTF. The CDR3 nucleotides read TGTGCCACCAGCAGAAAAAACTTAGGGACAGGGAATGGCTACACCTTC. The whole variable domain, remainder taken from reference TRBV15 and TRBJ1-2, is DAMVIQNPRYQVTQFGKPVTLSCSQTLNHNVMYWYQQKSSQAPKLLFHYYDKDFNNEADTPDNFQSRRPNTSFCFLDIRSPGLGDTAMYLCATSRKNLGTGNGYTFGSGTRLTVV.

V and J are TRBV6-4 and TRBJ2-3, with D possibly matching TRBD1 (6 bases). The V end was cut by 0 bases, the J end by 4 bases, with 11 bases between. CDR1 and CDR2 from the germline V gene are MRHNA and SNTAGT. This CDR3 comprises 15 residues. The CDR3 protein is CASSDSSGAADTQYF. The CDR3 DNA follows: TGTGCCAGCAGTGACTCTTCAGGGGCCGCAGATACGCAGTATTTT.

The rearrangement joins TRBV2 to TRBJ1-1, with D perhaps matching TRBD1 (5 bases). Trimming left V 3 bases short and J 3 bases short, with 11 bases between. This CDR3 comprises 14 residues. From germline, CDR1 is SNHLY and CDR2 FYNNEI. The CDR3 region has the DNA TGTGCCAGCAGTGAGGAATGGGACTACACTGAAGCTTTCTTT. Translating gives CASSEEWDYTEAFF. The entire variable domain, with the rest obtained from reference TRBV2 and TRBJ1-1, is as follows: EPEVTQTPSHQVTQMGQEVILRCVPISNHLYFYWYRQILGQKVEFLVSFYNNEISEKSEIFDDQFSVERPDGSNFTLKIRSTKLEDSAMYFCASSEEWDYTEAFFGQGTRLTVV.

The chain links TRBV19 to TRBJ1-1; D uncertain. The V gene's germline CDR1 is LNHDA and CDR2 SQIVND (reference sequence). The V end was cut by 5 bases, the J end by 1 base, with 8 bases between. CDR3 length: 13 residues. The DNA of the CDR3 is TGTGCCAGTAGTCCAACAAGGAACACTGAAGCTTTCTTT. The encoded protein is CASSPTRNTEAFF.

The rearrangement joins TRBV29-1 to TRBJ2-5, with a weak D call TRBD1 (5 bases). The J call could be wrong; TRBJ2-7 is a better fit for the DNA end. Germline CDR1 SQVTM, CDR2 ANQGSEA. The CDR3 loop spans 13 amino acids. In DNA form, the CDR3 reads TGCAGCGTTGCCGAGACAGCCTCCTACGAGCAGTACTTC. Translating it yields CSVAETASYEQYF.

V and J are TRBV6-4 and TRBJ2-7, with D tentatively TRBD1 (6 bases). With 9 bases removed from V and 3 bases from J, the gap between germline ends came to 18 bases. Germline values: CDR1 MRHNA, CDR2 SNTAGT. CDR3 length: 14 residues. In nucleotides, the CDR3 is TGTGCCAGTAGCCGGACAGTGGCAATCTACGAGCAGTACTTC. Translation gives CASSRTVAIYEQYF.

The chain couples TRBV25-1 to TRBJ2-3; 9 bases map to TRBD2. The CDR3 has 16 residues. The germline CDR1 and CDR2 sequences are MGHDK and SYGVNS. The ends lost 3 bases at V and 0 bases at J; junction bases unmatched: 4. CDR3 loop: CASSEGLAVSTDTQYF. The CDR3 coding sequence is TGTGCCAGCAGTGAGGGACTAGCCGTGAGCACAGATACGCAGTATTTT.

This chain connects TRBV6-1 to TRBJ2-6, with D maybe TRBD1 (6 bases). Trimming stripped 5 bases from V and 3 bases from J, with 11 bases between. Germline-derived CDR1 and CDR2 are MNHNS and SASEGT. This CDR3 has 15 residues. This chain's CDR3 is CASSTGQFGANVLTF. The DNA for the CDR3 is TGTGCCAGCAGTACAGGGCAATTTGGGGCCAACGTCCTGACTTTC.

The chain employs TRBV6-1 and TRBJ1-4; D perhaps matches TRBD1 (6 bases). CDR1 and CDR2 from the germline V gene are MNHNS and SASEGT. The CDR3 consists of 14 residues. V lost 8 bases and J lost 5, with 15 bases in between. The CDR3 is CASEDGTWNEKLFF. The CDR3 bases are TGTGCCAGCGAAGACGGGACATGGAATGAAAAACTGTTTTTT.

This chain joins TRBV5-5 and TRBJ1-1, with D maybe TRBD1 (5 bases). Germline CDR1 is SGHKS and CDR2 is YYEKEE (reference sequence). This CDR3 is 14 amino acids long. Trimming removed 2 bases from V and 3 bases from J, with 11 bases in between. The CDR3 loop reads CASSFTWGDTEAFF. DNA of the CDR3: TGTGCCAGCAGCTTTACGTGGGGGGACACTGAAGCTTTCTTT.

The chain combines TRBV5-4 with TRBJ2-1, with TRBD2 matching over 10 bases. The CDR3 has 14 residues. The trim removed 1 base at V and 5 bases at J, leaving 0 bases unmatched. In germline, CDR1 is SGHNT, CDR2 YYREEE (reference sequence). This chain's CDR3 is CASSLSGRDNEQFF. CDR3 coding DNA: TGTGCCAGCAGCTTGAGCGGGAGGGACAATGAGCAGTTCTTC.

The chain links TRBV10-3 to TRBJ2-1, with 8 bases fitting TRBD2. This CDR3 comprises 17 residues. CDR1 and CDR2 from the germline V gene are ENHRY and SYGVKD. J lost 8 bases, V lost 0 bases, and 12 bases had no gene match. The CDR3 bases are TGTGCCATCAGTGAGTCATACCATAGCGGGAATATCTATGAGCAGTTCTTC. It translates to CAISESYHSGNIYEQFF.

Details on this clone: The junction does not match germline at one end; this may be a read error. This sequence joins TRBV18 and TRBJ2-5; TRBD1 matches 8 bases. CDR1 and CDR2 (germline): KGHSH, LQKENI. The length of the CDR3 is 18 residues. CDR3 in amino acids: CASSPQGVVVEDQETQYF. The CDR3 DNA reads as TGTGCCAGCTCGCCACAGGGGGTAGTAGTGGAGGACCAAGAGACCCAGTACTTC.

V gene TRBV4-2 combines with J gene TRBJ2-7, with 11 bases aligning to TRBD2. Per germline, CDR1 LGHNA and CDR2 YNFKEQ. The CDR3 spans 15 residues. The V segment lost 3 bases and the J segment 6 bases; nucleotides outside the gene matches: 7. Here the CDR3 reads CASSQESLAGGEQYF. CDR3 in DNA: TGTGCCAGCAGCCAGGAAAGCCTAGCGGGAGGCGAGCAGTACTTC.